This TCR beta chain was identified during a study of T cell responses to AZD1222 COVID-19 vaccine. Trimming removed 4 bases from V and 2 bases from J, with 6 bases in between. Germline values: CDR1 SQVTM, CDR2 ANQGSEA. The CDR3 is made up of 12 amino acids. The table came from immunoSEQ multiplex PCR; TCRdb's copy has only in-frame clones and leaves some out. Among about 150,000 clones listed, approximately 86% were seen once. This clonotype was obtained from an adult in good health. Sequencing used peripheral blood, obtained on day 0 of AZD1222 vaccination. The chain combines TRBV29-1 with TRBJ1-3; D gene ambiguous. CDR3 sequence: CSVAVPGNTIYF. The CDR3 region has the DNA TGCAGCGTTGCAGTCCCTGGAAACACCATATATTTT.